These 24 T cell receptor beta chains came from one sample sequenced in a study of response to subunit inactivated influenza vaccine (dated by TCRdb to the late 2010s). Libraries were constructed by RT-PCR. Sequenced on an Illumina HiSeq 2500. TCRdb took the public reads, trimmed them with fastp at Q25, ran MiXCR for clone calling and kept in-frame beta chains. CDR3 protein sequences are deduplicated, and each keeps its most common genes and DNA. This sample gives around 850,000 distinct CDR3 sequences in total; less than 20% of them show up just once. In total, the top ten clones hold about 11% of the sample. The input for sequencing was PBMCs from blood, taken roughly 5 days after vaccination. Source of these receptors: a man in his fifties who received an inactivated influenza vaccine. Donor details come from another sample of the same person, matched by shared clones.

This clonotype has just a few counts. The genes are TRBV11-3 and TRBJ2-1, with D possibly TRBD2 on 7 matching bases. V shed 5 bases and J shed 7 bases, with 24 bases lying between them. In germline, CDR1 is SGHNT, CDR2 YENEEA. The CDR3 runs to 17 residues. Here the CDR3 reads CASSPTGGLLAGNEQFF. The CDR3 coding sequence is TGTGCCAGCAGCCCAACCGGGGGGCTCCTGGCAGGTAATGAGCAGTTCTTC.

This clonotype was seen a handful of times. The chain couples TRBV15 to TRBJ2-2; 10 bases are shared with TRBD2. The CDR3 extends over 17 amino acids. The germline V gene encodes CDR1 LNHNV and CDR2 YYDKDF (reference sequence). V lost 0 bases and J lost 6; bases outside the gene matches: 7. The CDR3 loop reads CATSRDPAGGPAGELFF. The CDR3 coding sequence is TGTGCCACCAGCAGAGATCCAGCGGGAGGGCCGGCCGGGGAGCTGTTTTTT. Using reference TRBV15 and TRBJ2-2 for the parts outside the CDR3, the full variable domain is DAMVIQNPRYQVTQFGKPVTLSCSQTLNHNVMYWYQQKSSQAPKLLFHYYDKDFNNEADTPDNFQSRRPNTSFCFLDIRSPGLGDTAMYLCATSRDPAGGPAGELFFGEGSRLTVL.

This chain links TRBV4-1 with TRBJ2-7; D remains ambiguous. V lost 1 base and J lost 3, with 10 bases in between. Germline loops: CDR1 MGHRA, CDR2 YSYEKL. The CDR3 sequence is 14 residues long. In DNA form, the CDR3 reads TGCGCCAGCAGCCAAGCGGCGGAAGGCTACGAGCAGTACTTC. As protein: CASSQAAEGYEQYF.

The chain employs TRBV30 and TRBJ2-1, with D unresolved. Per the germline V gene, CDR1 is GTSNPN and CDR2 is SVGIG (reference sequence). The CDR3 has 13 amino acids. Trimming took 2 bases from V and 6 from J, leaving 11 bases between them. The CDR3 loop is CAWSLSSPNEQFF. The CDR3 DNA reads TGTGCCTGGAGTCTCTCTAGTCCCAATGAGCAGTTCTTC.

The rearrangement links TRBV10-2 to TRBJ2-5; D tentatively reads TRBD1 or TRBD2 (6 bases each). Germline assignment: CDR1 WSHSY and CDR2 SAAADI. The CDR3 contains 14 residues. Deletions cut 4 bases from V and 5 bases from J, with 14 bases between. The CDR3 reads CASSVLGGPETQYF. The CDR3 DNA follows: TGCGCCAGCAGTGTACTGGGGGGCCCCGAGACCCAGTACTTC.

The genes are TRBV28 and TRBJ2-7; TRBD2 aligns across 8 bases. The length of the CDR3 is 12 residues. Trimming cost V 6 bases and J 2 bases; bases outside gene matches: 0. Germline lookup yields CDR1 MDHEN and CDR2 SYDVKM. CDR3 in DNA: TGTGCCAGCAGGCGGGAGGCCTACGAGCAGTACTTC. Protein sequence: CASRREAYEQYF.

This clonotype appeared many times. The rearrangement links TRBV12-3 or TRBV12-4 to TRBJ2-7; D gene unclear. Trimming removed 5 bases at V and 1 base at J, with 9 bases between. The CDR3 spans 13 residues. The CDR3 DNA follows: TGTGCCAGCAGTCCCTATGGATCCTACGAGCAGTACTTC. It specifies CASSPYGSYEQYF.

With regard to this clonotype: A much larger clone lies one base from this, so it may be a read error. V gene TRBV4-3 combines with J gene TRBJ2-2, with D unclear. The CDR3 is 13 residues long. The germline V gene encodes CDR1 LGHNA and CDR2 YSLEER. V lost 0 bases to trimming and J lost 5 bases, with 4 bases between them. In DNA form, the CDR3 reads TGCGCCAGCAGCCAAGATTGGACCGGGGAGCTGTTTTTT. Its protein product is CASSQDWTGELFF.

This clonotype was detected ten times or more. This chain connects TRBV5-6 to TRBJ1-2; D unclear. The CDR3 is 14 residues long. Germline V gene data show CDR1 as SGHDT and CDR2 as YYEEEE. Trimming removed 4 bases at V and 0 bases at J, with 10 bases between. Written as DNA, the CDR3 is TGTGCCAGCAGCGCGGGGAACACTAACTATGGCTACACCTTC. Amino acid sequence: CASSAGNTNYGYTF.

This clonotype has just a few counts. This chain connects TRBV12-3 or TRBV12-4 to TRBJ2-1; TRBD2 agrees at 8 bases. Trimming at V came to 1 base and at J to 8 bases, leaving 10 bases not matched to a gene. This CDR3 has 16 residues. This CDR3 is CASSLEAGAARDEQFF. In nucleotides, the CDR3 is TGTGCCAGCAGTTTAGAAGCGGGAGCCGCTCGGGATGAGCAGTTCTTC.

This rearrangement joins TRBV7-2 to TRBJ2-7; a possible D gene is TRBD2 (5 bases). The CDR3 spans 14 residues. V lost 4 bases and J 2 bases, leaving 12 bases between the germline ends. Germline lookup yields CDR1 SGHTA and CDR2 FQGNSA. The CDR3 protein is CASSSKDSPYEQYF. DNA for the CDR3: TGTGCCAGCAGCTCGAAGGACTCCCCCTACGAGCAGTACTTC.

The V gene is TRBV6-4, the J gene TRBJ2-1, with D perhaps matching TRBD1 (6 bases). The CDR3 sequence is 16 residues long. CDR1 MRHNA and CDR2 SNTAGT come from the germline V gene. The ends were cut back, 6 bases at V and 6 bases at J, with 21 bases in the middle. CDR3 protein: CASRGQTRLCGNEQFF. The CDR3, as DNA: TGTGCCAGCAGGGGACAAACTAGGCTGTGTGGCAATGAGCAGTTCTTC.

This chain connects TRBV27 to TRBJ2-5; no clear D. CDR3 size: 14 residues. Deletions cut 6 bases from V and 2 bases from J, with 13 bases between. CDR1 MNHEY and CDR2 SMNVEV come from the germline V gene (reference sequence). The CDR3 region is CASRAETKQETQYF. CDR3 nucleotide sequence: TGTGCCAGCAGGGCTGAGACCAAGCAAGAGACCCAGTACTTC.

This clonotype was detected only a few times. The J gene is TRBJ2-1, the V gene TRBV4-2; D unresolved. Germline values: CDR1 LGHNA, CDR2 YNFKEQ. Trimming pared 0 bases from V and 8 bases from J, leaving 8 bases between. The CDR3 is made up of 13 amino acids. The CDR3 is CASSQETRDEQFF. In DNA form, the CDR3 reads TGTGCCAGCAGCCAAGAAACCCGCGATGAGCAGTTCTTC.

The chain has TRBV6-1 and TRBJ2-7; tentative D call: TRBD1 (5 bases). The CDR3 extends over 13 amino acids. CDR1 is MNHNS, CDR2 SASEGT, per germline. V was clipped by 5 bases and J by 4 bases, with 12 bases between them. The CDR3 region has the DNA TGTGCCAGCAGTCTAGGACACAAGTACGAGCAGTACTTC. It specifies CASSLGHKYEQYF.

This clonotype was counted many times. The V and J genes are TRBV29-1 and TRBJ1-5, with unresolved D. V was cut by 4 bases and J by 0 bases, with 10 bases left in between. The CDR3 is 14 amino acids. From germline, CDR1 is SQVTM and CDR2 ANQGSEA. The CDR3 loop reads CSVAVTNSNQPQHF. The CDR3 DNA sequence: TGCAGCGTTGCGGTCACTAATAGCAATCAGCCCCAGCATTTT.

The chain recombines TRBV4-3 with TRBJ2-2, with TRBD1 matching over 8 bases. Losses at the gene ends were 0 bases for V and 5 bases for J; bases not matched to a gene: 11. From germline, CDR1 is LGHNA and CDR2 YSLEER. The CDR3 extends over 18 amino acids. The CDR3 here is CASSQESHGQGRTGELFF. CDR3 bases: TGCGCCAGCAGCCAAGAAAGTCACGGACAGGGAAGGACCGGGGAGCTGTTTTTT.

This clonotype was found once. The rearrangement joins TRBV18 to TRBJ2-1, with 11 bases identical to TRBD2. Germline V gene sequence: CDR1 KGHSH, CDR2 LQKENI. V shed 10 bases and J 7 bases; nucleotides not matched to a gene: 15. The CDR3 has 16 residues. The CDR3 nucleotides are TGTGCCATCTCCCTTGGGACTAGCGGAGTCGGGAATGAGCAGTTCTTC. Translated, it gives CAISLGTSGVGNEQFF.

This chain links TRBV6-1 with TRBJ2-4; 7 bases align to TRBD1. With V trimmed by 8 bases and J by 3 bases, 13 bases remained unmatched. The CDR3 has 16 amino acids. Germline assignment: CDR1 MNHNS and CDR2 SASEGT. CDR3 nucleotides: TGTGCCAGCCGCCGGCAGGGGGTGGGGGTCAAAAACATTCAGTACTTC. Translation: CASRRQGVGVKNIQYF.

The CDR3 protein is CSARGGTGGTPSSYEQYF. DNA of the CDR3: TGCAGTGCTAGAGGCGGGACAGGGGGCACACCAAGCTCCTACGAGCAGTACTTC. The chain carries TRBV20-1 and TRBJ2-7; 12 positions match TRBD1. The V and J ends lost 1 base and 0 bases, in that order; junction bases with no gene match: 10. The CDR3 consists of 18 residues. Germline loops: CDR1 DFQATT, CDR2 SNEGSKA (reference sequence).

This clonotype was counted between two and nine times. The V and J genes are TRBV11-2 and TRBJ2-3; TRBD2 matches 12 bases. Trimming took 3 bases from V and 2 from J; bases not matched to a gene: 12. Germline CDR1 SGHAT, CDR2 FQNNGV. This CDR3 spans 19 amino acids. As DNA, the CDR3 is TGTGCCAGCAGCTTCAGTCGAGCGCTAGCGGGGGGGCTCACAGATACGCAGTATTTT. The encoded protein is CASSFSRALAGGLTDTQYF.

This clonotype was picked up a small number of times. V and J are TRBV11-2 and TRBJ2-1; no clear D. Trimming pared 5 bases from V and 0 bases from J, leaving 11 bases between. The CDR3 is 15 amino acids. Germline V gene sequence: CDR1 SGHAT, CDR2 FQNNGV. CDR3 bases: TGTGCCAGCAGCCCCACAGCTTTCTCCTACAATGAGCAGTTCTTC. Protein product: CASSPTAFSYNEQFF.

This clonotype appeared a few times. The chain combines TRBV7-8 with TRBJ2-2; tentatively, D is TRBD2 (5 bases). CDR3 size: 15 residues. Trimming stripped 2 bases from V and 4 bases from J, with 11 bases between. Looked up from germline, CDR1 is SGHVS and CDR2 is FQNEAQ. The CDR3 DNA reads as TGTGCCAGCAGCTTATGGGAGATGACCACCGGGGAGCTGTTTTTT. As protein: CASSLWEMTTGELFF.

This clonotype was observed a few times. The V and J genes are TRBV3-1 and TRBJ1-5, with D tentatively TRBD1 (5 bases). The V end lost 0 bases, the J end lost 6 bases, and 12 bases lay between the germline ends. There are 15 residues in the CDR3. Germline V gene data show CDR1 as LGHDT and CDR2 as YNNKEL (reference sequence). DNA of the CDR3: TGTGCCAGCAGCCAAGATCTCCGGGGCAGTCAGCCCCAGCATTTT. Translation gives CASSQDLRGSQPQHF. The complete variable domain, with remaining parts taken from reference TRBV3-1 and TRBJ1-5, reads DTAVSQTPKYLVTQMGNDKSIKCEQNLGHDTMYWYKQDSKKFLKIMFSYNNKELIINETVPNRFSPKSPDKAHLNLHINSLELGDSAVYFCASSQDLRGSQPQHFGDGTRLSIL.